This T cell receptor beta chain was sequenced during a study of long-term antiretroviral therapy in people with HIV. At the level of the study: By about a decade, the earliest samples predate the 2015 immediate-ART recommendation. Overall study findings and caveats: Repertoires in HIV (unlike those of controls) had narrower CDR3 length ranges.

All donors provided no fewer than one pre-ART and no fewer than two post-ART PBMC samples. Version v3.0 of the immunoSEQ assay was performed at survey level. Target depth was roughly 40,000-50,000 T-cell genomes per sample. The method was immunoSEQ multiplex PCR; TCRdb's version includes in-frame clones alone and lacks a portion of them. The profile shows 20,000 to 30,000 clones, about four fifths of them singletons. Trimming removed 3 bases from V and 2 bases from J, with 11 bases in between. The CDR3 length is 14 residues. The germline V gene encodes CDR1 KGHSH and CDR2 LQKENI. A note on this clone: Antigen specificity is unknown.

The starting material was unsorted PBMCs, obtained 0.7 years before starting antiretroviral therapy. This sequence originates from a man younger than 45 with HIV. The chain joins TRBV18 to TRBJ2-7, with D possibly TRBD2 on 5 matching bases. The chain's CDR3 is CASSPTGSAYEQYF. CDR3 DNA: TGTGCCAGCTCACCGACGGGTAGCGCCTACGAGCAGTACTTC.